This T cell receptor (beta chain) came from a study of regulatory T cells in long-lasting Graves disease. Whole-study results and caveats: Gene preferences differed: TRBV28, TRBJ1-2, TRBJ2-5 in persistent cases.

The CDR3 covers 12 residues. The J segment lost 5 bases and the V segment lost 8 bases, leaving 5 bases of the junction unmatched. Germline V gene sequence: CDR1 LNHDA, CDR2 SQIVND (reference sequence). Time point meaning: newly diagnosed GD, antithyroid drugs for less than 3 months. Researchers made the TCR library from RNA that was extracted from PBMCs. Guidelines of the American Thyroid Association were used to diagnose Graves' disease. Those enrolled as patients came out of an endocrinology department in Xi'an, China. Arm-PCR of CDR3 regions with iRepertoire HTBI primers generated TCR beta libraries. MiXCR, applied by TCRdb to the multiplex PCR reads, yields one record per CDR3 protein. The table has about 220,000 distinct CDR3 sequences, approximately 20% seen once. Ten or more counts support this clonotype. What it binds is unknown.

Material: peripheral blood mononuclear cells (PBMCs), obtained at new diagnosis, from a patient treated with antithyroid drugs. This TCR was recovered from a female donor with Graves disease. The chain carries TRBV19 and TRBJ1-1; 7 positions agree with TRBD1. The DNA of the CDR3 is TGTGCCAGTCGGACAGGCGTGACTGAAGCTTTCTTT. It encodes CASRTGVTEAFF. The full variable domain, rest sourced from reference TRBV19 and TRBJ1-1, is DGGITQSPKYLFRKEGQNVTLSCEQNLNHDAMYWYRQDPGQGLRLIYYSQIVNDFQKGDIAEGYSVSREKKESFPLTVTSAQKNPTAFYLCASRTGVTEAFFGQGTRLTVV.